This TCR beta chain stems from a study of blood T cell repertoires in COVID-19. Across the whole study: Researchers got acute and convalescent COVID-19 samples from the United States, Italy and Spain. PBMCs, B-cell-depleted T cells, or T cells provided the cDNA or gDNA that made up the material.

Assay: immunoSEQ multiplex PCR; the TCRdb copy retains only in-frame clones and omits some. The sample has about 20,000 clones; around 74% are singletons. The CDR3 length is 13 residues. Trimming cost V 3 bases and J 3 bases, with 8 bases left between them. The germline gives CDR1 MRHNA, CDR2 SNTAGT. This TCR came from a man older than 75 with acute or convalescent COVID-19. Specimen: peripheral blood. V usage is TRBV6-4 and J usage is TRBJ1-2, with TRBD1 as a possible D gene (5 bases). CDR3 sequence: CASSEGRDYGYTF. CDR3 DNA sequence: TGTGCCAGCAGTGAGGGCAGGGACTATGGCTACACCTTC.